This T cell receptor (beta chain) was identified during a study of blood T cell repertoires in COVID-19 (dated by TCRdb to about 2020). Looking at the study overall: The collaborator samples originated in the United States, Italy and Spain and spanned the acute and convalescent phases of COVID-19. The dataset comprised deeply sampled blood TCRbeta repertoires from subjects exposed to, actively infected with, or recovered from COVID-19. Samples came from the ongoing ImmuneRACE study (first 160 participants) plus 1,254 subjects from 6 global collaborators. The material from the prospective study consisted of cDNA or gDNA derived from T cells, B-cell-depleted T cells, or PBMCs. A de-identified subject ID, COVID-19 status, age in years and sex were almost always included in the sample metadata. Where HLA class I and class II types were available, the types were taken from metadata supplied by the sample provider, not from assay-based typing. The repertoires were released in a freely available public database intended as a resource for research on the immune response to SARS-CoV-2. General findings and caveats noted by the study authors: The quantity of clinical and demographic metadata differed by source and by participant and was supplied without curation.

Of note for this clone: No cognate antigen has been identified for it. No per-base quality is available; no much larger clone lies one base away.

TCRbeta CDR3 regions were amplified from genomic DNA using the immunoSEQ Assay, a bias-controlled multiplex PCR. On the authors' methods: Nucleated cell counts per sample were estimated from amplification of reference gene primers within the assay. To quantify the absolute abundance of each unique TCRbeta CDR3 rearrangement, sequence reads were collapsed and filtered. For each sample, productive Simpson clonality was calculated as the square root of Simpson's diversity index over productive rearrangements. Entries here come from immuneACCESS through TCRdb and include only in-frame sequences with V and J called. Some clones fail to appear in such tables; in the studies checked, an unresolved V gene covers under half of the shortfall, and the cause of the remainder is unknown. The DNA was the basis for D and trimming; V, J and clone size are from that table. Recorded for this sample are over 120,000 clones; 80% of them occurred a single time. The biggest ten clones account for approximately 3.5% of the sample.

Another Seattle source contributed samples from volunteer blood donors who had recovered from COVID-19. Each collaborating institution followed its own protocols to collect whole blood in K2EDTA tubes. For TCRbeta analysis, collaborator samples were shipped as frozen whole blood, as isolated PBMCs, or as DNA extracted from either sample type. Taken from the germline V gene, the CDR1 and CDR2 loops are ENHRY and SYGVKD. The CDR3, cysteine through phenylalanine, is 11 amino acids long. The CDR3 DNA has 33 bases and is translated from base 1. V is pared back by 7 bases and J by 3 bases, with 6 bases lying between the germline termini.

The receptor was derived from a man between 65 and 85 years old who had recovered from COVID-19. Sequenced material: peripheral blood. The rearranged chain carries TRBV10-3 and TRBJ1-1, with the D gene not clear enough to name. The CDR3: CAIKRDTEAFF. The bases read TGTGCCATCAAACGCGACACTGAAGCTTTCTTT.